One T cell receptor (beta chain) is described in this entry. Antigen specificity is unknown. The data originate from a study of T cell responses to AZD1222 COVID-19 vaccine. Profiled with immunoSEQ multiplex PCR; TCRdb holds only in-frame clones, not every one. Of 95,000 to 100,000 clones listed, approximately 84% are singletons. Study-wide points: At baseline, seropositivity was found in only a handful of AZD1222 recipients. Scientists sampled the repertoires only once the peak T cell response had passed. There were mostly white British donors and more females than males, and clonal diversity was possibly underestimated.

CDR1 MNHGY and CDR2 SAAAGT come from the germline V gene. The CDR3 sequence is 20 residues long. The V gene end was trimmed by 6 bases and the J gene end by 1 base; junction bases not matched to a gene: 18. The source is an adult in good health. The chain links TRBV6-8 to TRBJ2-2; 9 nucleotides match TRBD1. The specimen comprised peripheral blood, sampled on day 0 of AZD1222 vaccination. The DNA of the CDR3 is TGTGCCAGCAGCACCGGGACAGGGCCAACGGGACTCGAGAACACCGGGGAGCTGTTTTTT. This translates into CASSTGTGPTGLENTGELFF.